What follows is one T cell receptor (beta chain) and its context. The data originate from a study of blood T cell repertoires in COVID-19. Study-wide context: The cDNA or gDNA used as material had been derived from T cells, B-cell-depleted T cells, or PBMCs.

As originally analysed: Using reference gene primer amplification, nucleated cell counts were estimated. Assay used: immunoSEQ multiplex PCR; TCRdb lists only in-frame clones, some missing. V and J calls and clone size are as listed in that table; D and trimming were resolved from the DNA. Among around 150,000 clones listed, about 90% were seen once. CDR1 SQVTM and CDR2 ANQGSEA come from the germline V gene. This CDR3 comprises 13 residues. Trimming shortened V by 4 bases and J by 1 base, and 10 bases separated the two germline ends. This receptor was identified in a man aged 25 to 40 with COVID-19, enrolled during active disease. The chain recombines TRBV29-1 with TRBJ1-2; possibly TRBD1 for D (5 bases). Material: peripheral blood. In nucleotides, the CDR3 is TGCAGCGTTGCTGGGCAGGGTAACTATGGCTACACCTTC. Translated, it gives CSVAGQGNYGYTF.